This is a list of T cell receptor beta chains from one sample in a study of coeliac disease. Generated by immunoSEQ multiplex PCR, the TCRdb table keeps only in-frame clones and is missing some. The repertoire consists of a few thousand clones, with approximately 74% occurring once and the leading ten covering over 4.5%. Source material: lamina propria lymphocytes from the gut. These receptors originate from a woman aged 18-29 years with active celiac disease. Both conserved end residues are part of each CDR3. The D gene is left open where the match is weak. Rows give clone size only sometimes, using once, few, many, or a class for an expanded clone.

size: .; V: TRBV6-6; D: TRBD1; J: TRBJ1-6; CDR3: CASSYKGQGVSPLHF; DNA: TGTGCCAGCAGTTACAAGGGACAGGGGGTTTCACCCCTCCACTTT
size: .; V: TRBV9; D: TRBD1; J: TRBJ2-2; CDR3: CASSRTGADTGELFF; DNA: TGTGCCAGCAGTCGAACAGGGGCCGACACCGGGGAGCTGTTTTTT
size: .; V: TRBV4-3; D: TRBD1; J: TRBJ1-4; CDR3: CASSQETGATNEKLFF; DNA: TGCGCCAGCAGCCAAGAGACAGGGGCAACTAATGAAAAACTGTTTTTT
size: .; V: TRBV30; D: .; J: TRBJ1-1; CDR3: CAWSVGRLNTEAFF; DNA: TGTGCCTGGAGTGTGGGGCGGCTGAACACTGAAGCTTTCTTT
size: .; V: TRBV25-1; D: .; J: TRBJ2-3; CDR3: CASSPFGGLDTQYF; DNA: TGTGCCAGCAGTCCCTTCGGGGGGCTAGATACGCAGTATTTT
size: .; V: TRBV28; D: TRBD2; J: TRBJ2-5; CDR3: CATQVGRGGRQETQYF; DNA: TGTGCCACCCAGGTTGGTCGGGGGGGGCGTCAAGAGACCCAGTACTTC
size: .; V: TRBV21-1; D: .; J: TRBJ1-2; CDR3: CASRGGPLYGYTF; DNA: TGTGCCAGCAGAGGGGGCCCCCTATATGGCTACACCTTC
size: once; V: TRBV11-2; D: TRBD1; J: TRBJ1-6; CDR3: CASSRTGRNSPLHF; DNA: TGTGCCAGCAGCCGGACAGGGCGGAATTCACCCCTCCACTTT
size: .; V: TRBV15; D: .; J: TRBJ2-2; CDR3: CATSRVKELGDPGELFF; DNA: TGTGCCACCAGCAGAGTGAAGGAATTGGGAGATCCCGGGGAGCTGTTTTTT
size: .; V: TRBV27; D: TRBD1; J: TRBJ2-7; CDR3: CASMRQGAIRSYEQYF; DNA: TGTGCCAGCATGAGACAGGGGGCTATTAGGTCCTACGAGCAGTACTTC
size: .; V: TRBV28; D: TRBD2; J: TRBJ2-7; CDR3: CASSLGIKVLAGDEQYF; DNA: TGTGCCAGCAGTTTGGGGATCAAGGTACTAGCGGGAGACGAGCAGTACTTC
size: few; V: TRBV7-8; D: TRBD1; J: TRBJ2-4; CDR3: CASSAYRDRAKNIQYF; DNA: TGTGCCAGCAGCGCCTACCGGGACAGAGCCAAAAACATTCAGTACTTC
size: .; V: TRBV6-1; D: TRBD1; J: TRBJ1-1; CDR3: CASSETYGTAFWNTEAFF; DNA: TGTGCCAGCAGTGAAACCTACGGGACAGCATTTTGGAACACTGAAGCTTTCTTT
size: .; V: TRBV28; D: .; J: TRBJ2-4; CDR3: CASSFRGSKNIQYF; DNA: TGTGCCAGCAGTTTCCGGGGGTCGAAAAACATTCAGTACTTC
size: .; V: TRBV11-3; D: .; J: TRBJ1-1; CDR3: CASSHNGGNTEAFF; DNA: TGTGCCAGCAGCCACAACGGAGGGAACACTGAAGCTTTCTTT
size: .; V: TRBV10-2; D: .; J: TRBJ1-1; CDR3: CASKLPGNTEAFF; DNA: TGCGCCAGCAAATTACCGGGAAACACTGAAGCTTTCTTT
size: .; V: TRBV5-1; D: .; J: TRBJ2-7; CDR3: CASSTLEGGYEQYF; DNA: TGCGCCAGCAGCACACTGGAGGGGGGGTACGAGCAGTACTTC
size: .; V: TRBV11-2; D: TRBD1; J: TRBJ2-7; CDR3: CASSSIGTGVTSYEQYF; DNA: TGTGCCAGCAGCTCCATAGGGACAGGGGTTACCTCCTACGAGCAGTACTTC
size: few; V: TRBV6-1; D: TRBD1; J: TRBJ1-2; CDR3: CASSARTGREYGYTF; DNA: TGTGCCAGCAGTGCCCGGACAGGGAGGGAGTATGGCTACACCTTC
size: .; V: TRBV4-2; D: .; J: TRBJ1-1; CDR3: CASSQPGQPATEAFF; DNA: TGTGCCAGCAGCCAACCCGGACAGCCGGCCACTGAAGCTTTCTTT
size: .; V: TRBV14; D: TRBD2; J: TRBJ2-7; CDR3: CASSHGRGGYYEQYF; DNA: TGTGCCAGCAGCCATGGGAGGGGTGGTTACTACGAGCAGTACTTC
size: .; V: TRBV28; D: TRBD1; J: TRBJ2-5; CDR3: CASSLWGQDGQTQYF; DNA: TGTGCCAGCAGTTTATGGGGACAGGACGGGCAGACCCAGTACTTC
size: .; V: TRBV9; D: .; J: TRBJ2-7; CDR3: CASSVGGSPSYEQYF; DNA: TGTGCCAGCAGCGTAGGTGGGAGTCCCTCCTACGAGCAGTACTTC
size: .; V: TRBV2; D: TRBD1; J: TRBJ1-5; CDR3: CASTGGGQPQHF; DNA: TGTGCCTCTACAGGGGGAGGTCAGCCCCAGCATTTT
size: once; V: TRBV29-1; D: .; J: TRBJ2-1; CDR3: CSVRSRQAFNEQFF; DNA: TGCAGCGTCCGATCACGGCAGGCGTTCAATGAGCAGTTCTTC
size: .; V: TRBV19; D: .; J: TRBJ1-5; CDR3: CASRLQGNQPQHF; DNA: TGTGCCAGTAGGTTGCAGGGAAATCAGCCCCAGCATTTT
size: .; V: TRBV27; D: .; J: TRBJ2-2; CDR3: CASSLRTAANTGELFF; DNA: TGTGCCAGCAGTTTGAGGACAGCCGCGAACACCGGGGAGCTGTTTTTT
size: .; V: TRBV20-1; D: .; J: TRBJ1-2; CDR3: CSARGVYTF; DNA: TGCAGTGCTCGGGGAGTCTACACCTTC
size: .; V: TRBV10-2; D: .; J: TRBJ2-7; CDR3: CASSVSPYEQYF; DNA: TGCGCCAGCAGTGTTTCCCCTTACGAGCAGTACTTC
size: .; V: TRBV28; D: .; J: TRBJ1-5; CDR3: CASSSLGAASNQPQHF; DNA: TGTGCCAGCAGCTCACTGGGGGCAGCTAGCAATCAGCCCCAGCATTTT
size: .; V: TRBV5-1; D: TRBD1; J: TRBJ2-1; CDR3: CASSSGTGVNEQFF; DNA: TGCGCCAGCAGCTCCGGGACAGGGGTCAATGAGCAGTTCTTC
size: .; V: TRBV5-6; D: .; J: TRBJ2-7; CDR3: CASSVTGYEQYF; DNA: TGTGCCAGCAGCGTTACAGGCTACGAGCAGTACTTC
size: .; V: TRBV6-1; D: .; J: TRBJ1-5; CDR3: CASRAKSPYNQPQHF; DNA: TGTGCCAGCAGGGCAAAATCGCCTTACAATCAGCCCCAGCATTTT
size: .; V: TRBV9; D: .; J: TRBJ1-1; CDR3: CASSSTANTEAFF; DNA: TGTGCCAGCAGCTCGACAGCGAACACTGAAGCTTTCTTT
size: .; V: TRBV19; D: TRBD1; J: TRBJ1-5; CDR3: CASSIPDRLIPQPQHF; DNA: TGTGCCAGTAGTATTCCGGACAGGTTGATCCCACAGCCCCAGCATTTT
size: .; V: TRBV5-4; D: TRBD2; J: TRBJ2-5; CDR3: CAAREGETQYF; DNA: TGTGCCGCCAGGGAGGGGGAGACCCAGTACTTC